This TCR beta chain was identified in a study of blood T cell repertoires in COVID-19. Study-wide background: The United States, Italy and Spain provided the acute and convalescent COVID-19 samples. The analysed material was cDNA or gDNA that came from T cells, B-cell-depleted T cells, or PBMCs.

This CDR3 is 17 amino acids long. V shed 4 bases, J shed 0 bases, and the junction held 5 bases outside the gene matches. CDR1 is SGHTS and CDR2 is YDEGEE in the germline V gene. In the original processing: Estimated nucleated cell counts came from reference gene primer amplification. Produced via immunoSEQ multiplex PCR; TCRdb's table is partial and in-frame only. V and J calls and clone size are those listed in that table; D and trimming were worked out from the DNA. The sample records roughly 110,000 clones, about 88% being singletons. Sequenced: peripheral blood. This clonotype was sampled from a woman in her seventies who had recovered from COVID-19. The chain uses TRBV5-8 and TRBJ2-4; TRBD2 matches at 12 bases. The CDR3 coding sequence is TGTGCCAGCAGCCGACTAGCGGGGGCCCTAGCCAAAAACATTCAGTACTTC. Translating gives CASSRLAGALAKNIQYF.